The clone carrying this TCR beta chain occurred many times. Its cognate antigen is unknown. The entry originates in a study of T cells after posttransplantation cyclophosphamide. Overall study results and limits: After PTCy, TRB diversity resembled that of CNI/methotrexate controls. Skin or GI-infiltrating T cells shared few TRB sequences with blood. Later post-transplant blood repertoires were often dominated by donor CD8+ memory clones.

The V segment lost 6 bases and the J segment 2 bases; nucleotides outside the gene matches: 4. Germline V lookup: CDR1 SNHLY, CDR2 FYNNEI. CDR3 length: 15 amino acids. Libraries were prepared by immunoSEQ multiplex PCR; TCRdb keeps only in-frame clonotypes and omits some of them. Sampling found tens of thousands of clones, none seen once. This related bone marrow graft donor gave peripheral blood on the day of marrow donation. Sample: PBMCs. This sequence was found in a man aged 45-65 years in good health, CMV-negative, and a related stem cell transplant donor. This sequence joins TRBV2 and TRBJ1-4; TRBD1 agrees at 9 bases. CDR3 amino acids: CASRRTGVTNEKLFF. CDR3 DNA sequence: TGTGCCAGCAGGCGGACAGGGGTCACTAATGAAAAACTGTTTTTT.